This T cell receptor beta chain was sequenced during a study of neurological immune-mediated disorders. The cDNA came from 5'RACE, which used 10-nucleotide random UMIs. MiXCR was run by TCRdb on the 5' RACE reads, yielding one entry per CDR3 protein. The table lists about 57,000 distinct CDR3 sequences, over 8.5% of them singletons. Trimming pared 3 bases from V and 8 bases from J, leaving 5 bases between. CDR3 length equals 10 residues. Germline V gene data show CDR1 as DFQATT and CDR2 as SNEGSKA (reference sequence). This clonotype was observed at least ten times. Specified time point: longitudinal time-point 1 (baseline).

Sequencing used PBMCs. The chain recombines TRBV20-1 with TRBJ2-1; D uncertain. The origin of this receptor is a male donor with HTLV-1-associated myelopathy (HAM/TSP). Written as DNA, the CDR3 is TGCAGTGCTAGTTCCTATGAGCAGTTCTTC. Residues: CSASSYEQFF.